Listed here are 28 T cell receptor beta chains from one sample, sequenced in a study of T cell responses to AZD1222 COVID-19 vaccine. Method: immunoSEQ multiplex PCR; TCRdb's copy keeps in-frame clones and lacks some. The sample has roughly 45,000 clones, around 80% seen once. The material was peripheral blood, obtained on day 0 of AZD1222 vaccination. Receptors were obtained from an adult in good health.

This chain uses TRBV9 with TRBJ2-1, with unresolved D. V lost 0 bases and J 0 bases, leaving 7 bases between the germline ends. Per the germline V gene, CDR1 is SGDLS and CDR2 is YYNGEE. The CDR3 loop spans 15 amino acids. CDR3 bases: TGTGCCAGCAGCGTAGGGGTTACCTCCTACAATGAGCAGTTCTTC. Protein sequence: CASSVGVTSYNEQFF.

The rearrangement joins TRBV7-2 to TRBJ1-3; D remains unclear. Germline assignment: CDR1 SGHTA and CDR2 FQGNSA. This CDR3 is built from 15 residues. Trimming shortened V by 2 bases and J by 0 bases, and 8 bases separated the two germline ends. The CDR3 protein is CASSLYISSGNTIYF. As DNA, the CDR3 is TGTGCCAGCAGCTTATATATCAGCTCTGGAAACACCATATATTTT.

The chain has TRBV6-5 and TRBJ1-2, with TRBD1 matching over 9 bases. CDR3 length: 13 amino acids. After removal of 5 bases from V and 5 bases from J, the junction contained 3 bases not matched to a gene. Germline CDR1 reads MNHEY; CDR2 reads SVGAGI. DNA for the CDR3: TGTGCCAGCAGTCCCGGGACAGGGTATGGCTACACCTTC. This gives the protein CASSPGTGYGYTF.

This rearrangement joins TRBV5-5 to TRBJ2-7, with D possibly being TRBD1 (5 bases). The V gene lost 0 bases and the J gene lost 2 bases, with 9 bases spanning the gap. The CDR3 is 14 amino acids. The germline V gene encodes CDR1 SGHKS and CDR2 YYEKEE (reference sequence). The CDR3 sequence: CASSLGQPPYEQYF. The CDR3 DNA follows: TGTGCCAGCAGCTTGGGACAGCCTCCCTACGAGCAGTACTTC.

The V call is TRBV12-3 or TRBV12-4, the J call TRBJ2-7; D gene uncertain. The CDR3 runs to 13 residues. V lost 5 bases and J lost 7, with 15 bases in between. CDR3 nucleotides: TGTGCCAGCAGTCCCACCGCTCGCGAAGAGCAGTACGTC. It specifies CASSPTAREEQYV.

The rearrangement uses TRBV6-5 and TRBJ1-1; D is unclear. CDR1 and CDR2 (germline): MNHEY, SVGAGI. The CDR3 covers 13 residues. The V gene lost 7 bases and the J gene lost 0 bases, with 9 bases spanning the gap. The CDR3 DNA reads as TGTGCCAGCAATGTCCAGTTGAACACTGAAGCTTTCTTT. Translated, it gives CASNVQLNTEAFF.

The chain joins TRBV30 to TRBJ1-5; D might be TRBD1 (5 bases). The V end lost 1 base, the J end lost 11 bases, and 15 bases lay between the germline ends. The CDR3 is 13 amino acids. Germline V gives CDR1 GTSNPN, CDR2 SVGIG (reference sequence). The CDR3 is CAWSAGDRTSQHF. The CDR3 nucleotides read TGTGCCTGGAGTGCGGGGGACCGAACATCCCAGCATTTT.

The rearrangement uses TRBV28 and TRBJ1-2; TRBD1 is a possible D gene (5 bases). This CDR3 has 14 amino acids. CDR1 is MDHEN, CDR2 SYDVKM, per germline. Trimming removed 3 bases from V and 7 bases from J, with 15 bases in between. CDR3 region: CASSFDGRDGGYTF. The CDR3 nucleotides are TGTGCCAGCAGTTTTGATGGGAGGGACGGTGGCTACACCTTC.

This clone appeared a single time. The rearrangement joins TRBV11-3 to TRBJ2-2; TRBD1 aligns across 8 bases. The CDR3 has 17 residues. Germline CDR1 and CDR2: SGHNT and YENEEA. V trimming: 2 bases; J trimming: 7 bases; junction bases outside the gene matches: 12. In DNA, the CDR3 is TGTGCCAGCAGCTTAAGAGGCGGCAGGGGGCTGGGCGGGGAGCTGTTTTTT. This gives the protein CASSLRGGRGLGGELFF.

The chain is built from TRBV18 and TRBJ1-5; D not certain. Between the trimmed V and J ends, which lost 2 bases and 5 bases, there was a span of 10 bases. The CDR3 is 14 amino acids. Germline assignment: CDR1 KGHSH and CDR2 LQKENI. CDR3 nucleotide sequence: TGTGCCAGCTCACCAGGAAGAGCCGATCAGCCCCAGCATTTT. It yields the protein CASSPGRADQPQHF.

The rearrangement links TRBV5-1 to TRBJ1-3; no firm D call. The CDR3 spans 14 residues. V was pared by 4 bases and J by 0 bases, with 8 bases between. Germline CDR1 and CDR2: SGHRS and YFSETQ. The CDR3 protein is CASSPEFSGNTIYF. In DNA, the CDR3 is TGCGCCAGCAGCCCTGAGTTCTCTGGAAACACCATATATTTT.

This chain connects TRBV2 to TRBJ1-5, with D uncertain. The CDR3 contains 15 residues. Trimming stripped 4 bases from V and 3 bases from J, with 13 bases between. Germline CDR1 and CDR2: SNHLY and FYNNEI. CDR3 in DNA: TGTGCCAGCAGTGGTCAGGAGGTAGACAATCAGCCCCAGCATTTT. Encoded protein: CASSGQEVDNQPQHF.

V usage is TRBV12-3 or TRBV12-4 and J usage is TRBJ1-2; a weak D match, TRBD1 (5 bases). V gave up 4 bases and J gave up 7 bases, with 7 bases separating them. The CDR3 has 11 residues. CDR3 protein: CASSWGSGYTF. DNA of the CDR3: TGTGCCAGCAGTTGGGGCAGTGGCTACACCTTC.

The rearrangement uses TRBV10-2 and TRBJ2-2; D might be TRBD1 (6 bases). Germline values: CDR1 WSHSY, CDR2 SAAADI. CDR3 size: 14 residues. The V gene lost 6 bases and the J gene lost 1 base, with 9 bases spanning the gap. Here the CDR3 reads CASSLTGNTGELFF. The CDR3, as DNA: TGCGCCAGCAGCCTGACAGGGAACACCGGGGAGCTGTTTTTT.

The chain employs TRBV7-9 and TRBJ2-6; the D gene is possibly TRBD2 (7 bases). Germline CDR1 SEHNR, CDR2 FQNEAQ (reference sequence). With 5 bases removed from V and 0 bases from J, the gap between germline ends came to 14 bases. CDR3 length: 17 amino acids. CDR3 amino acids: CASSRGEGDSGANVLTF. CDR3 DNA: TGTGCCAGCAGCCGTGGGGAGGGGGACTCTGGGGCCAACGTCCTGACTTTC.

V and J are TRBV6-5 and TRBJ2-7; tentative D call: TRBD2 (5 bases). The CDR3 sequence is 13 residues long. Between the trimmed V and J ends, which lost 9 bases and 0 bases, there was a span of 12 bases. Per germline, CDR1 MNHEY and CDR2 SVGAGI. In DNA form, the CDR3 reads TGTGCCAGTAGGACTCCTACCTCCTACGAGCAGTACTTC. Translating it yields CASRTPTSYEQYF.

In DNA, the CDR3 is TGTGCCAGTAGTGCTCCCGGGACTAGCTTCACAGATACGCAGTATTTT. Its protein product is CASSAPGTSFTDTQYF. J is TRBJ2-3 and V is TRBV19, with 9 nucleotides matching TRBD2. The CDR3 loop spans 16 amino acids. Germline V CDR1 and CDR2: LNHDA, SQIVND (reference sequence). The junction had 8 bases not matched to a gene; V was cut back by 5 bases and J by 2 bases.

This clone appeared a single time. The chain employs TRBV6-5 and TRBJ1-2; weak D call: TRBD1 (6 bases). This CDR3 is built from 12 residues. Trimming took off 6 bases at V and 2 bases at J, with 7 bases between the two ends. Germline values: CDR1 MNHEY, CDR2 SVGAGI. This CDR3 is CASRQGNYGYTF. CDR3 DNA sequence: TGTGCCAGCAGACAGGGAAACTATGGCTACACCTTC.

This clone was seen only once. The chain combines TRBV19 with TRBJ1-5; no definite D call. The CDR3 contains 14 residues. With 7 bases removed from V and 5 bases from J, the gap between germline ends came to 15 bases. Germline values: CDR1 LNHDA, CDR2 SQIVND (reference sequence). The CDR3 coding sequence is TGTGCCAGTAATTTCAGGAGTGAAGATCAGCCCCAGCATTTT. Residues: CASNFRSEDQPQHF.

The chain uses TRBV20-1 and TRBJ2-2; 10 nucleotides match TRBD1. CDR3 length equals 16 residues. V shed 5 bases, J shed 5 bases, and the junction held 11 bases outside the gene matches. The germline V gene has CDR1 DFQATT and CDR2 SNEGSKA (reference sequence). In nucleotides, the CDR3 is TGCAGTGCTGGTGGGGACAGGGGTTTTCAGACCGGGGAGCTGTTTTTT. This encodes CSAGGDRGFQTGELFF.

This clone was observed once. This chain uses TRBV5-5 with TRBJ2-1; 9 nucleotides line up with TRBD2. In germline, CDR1 is SGHKS, CDR2 YYEKEE (reference sequence). V gave up 3 bases and J gave up 4 bases; unmatched junction bases: 8. The CDR3 extends over 16 amino acids. The CDR3 region has the DNA TGTGCCAGCAGCTGGGATGAGACTAGCGGATACAATGAGCAGTTCTTC. It specifies CASSWDETSGYNEQFF.

The chain couples TRBV12-3 or TRBV12-4 to TRBJ1-2; a weak D match, TRBD1 (5 bases). This CDR3 comprises 13 residues. V lost 6 bases, J lost 5 bases, and 13 bases lay in between. CDR3 sequence: CASSQQDGYGYTF. CDR3 in DNA: TGTGCCAGCAGCCAACAGGACGGATATGGCTACACCTTC.

The chain combines TRBV19 with TRBJ1-2; D not certain. The germline CDR1 and CDR2 sequences are LNHDA and SQIVND (reference sequence). V was shortened by 4 bases and J by 8 bases, with 11 bases between the two germline ends. CDR3 size: 12 residues. This CDR3 is CASSNNLRGYTF. The CDR3 DNA follows: TGTGCCAGTAGTAATAATCTAAGGGGCTACACCTTC.

The chain joins TRBV10-3 to TRBJ2-1; D not resolved. V was clipped by 10 bases and J by 5 bases, with 9 bases between them. The CDR3 loop spans 11 amino acids. The germline gives CDR1 ENHRY, CDR2 SYGVKD. CDR3 residues: CATVQNNEQFF. The CDR3 coding sequence is TGTGCCACCGTACAGAACAATGAGCAGTTCTTC.

J is TRBJ1-6 and V is TRBV5-5; 9 bases line up with TRBD1. J lost 7 bases, V lost 4 bases, and 15 bases had no gene match. Per the germline V gene, CDR1 is SGHKS and CDR2 is YYEKEE (reference sequence). The CDR3 has 18 residues. CDR3 DNA sequence: TGTGCCAGCAGCCGATTATATAGGGACAGGGTAGCGAATTCACCCCTCCACTTT. The encoded protein is CASSRLYRDRVANSPLHF.

The V call is TRBV18, the J call TRBJ2-7, with 8 nucleotides matching TRBD2. Per germline, CDR1 KGHSH and CDR2 LQKENI. CDR3 size: 15 residues. V trimming: 1 base; J trimming: 4 bases; junction bases outside the gene matches: 6. The CDR3 region has the DNA TGTGCCAGCTCACCACAAGCGGGAGTGGTGTACGAGCAGTACTTC. This gives the protein CASSPQAGVVYEQYF.

This chain uses TRBV11-3 with TRBJ2-3; 13 bases are a match to TRBD2. Germline V lookup: CDR1 SGHNT, CDR2 YENEEA. Trimming cost V 4 bases and J 1 base; bases outside gene matches: 2. This CDR3 is built from 16 residues. Here the CDR3 DNA reads TGTGCCAGCAGCTCCGGGACTAGCGGGGGCACAGATACGCAGTATTTT. Translating it yields CASSSGTSGGTDTQYF.

The rearrangement uses TRBV11-3 and TRBJ2-2; TRBD2 aligns across 9 bases. With V trimmed by 0 bases and J by 5 bases, 7 bases remained unmatched. CDR3 length: 17 amino acids. Germline CDR1 is SGHNT and CDR2 is YENEEA. In DNA, the CDR3 is TGTGCCAGCAGCTTAGATTCTGTTAGCGGGAGAACCGGGGAGCTGTTTTTT. Its translation: CASSLDSVSGRTGELFF.